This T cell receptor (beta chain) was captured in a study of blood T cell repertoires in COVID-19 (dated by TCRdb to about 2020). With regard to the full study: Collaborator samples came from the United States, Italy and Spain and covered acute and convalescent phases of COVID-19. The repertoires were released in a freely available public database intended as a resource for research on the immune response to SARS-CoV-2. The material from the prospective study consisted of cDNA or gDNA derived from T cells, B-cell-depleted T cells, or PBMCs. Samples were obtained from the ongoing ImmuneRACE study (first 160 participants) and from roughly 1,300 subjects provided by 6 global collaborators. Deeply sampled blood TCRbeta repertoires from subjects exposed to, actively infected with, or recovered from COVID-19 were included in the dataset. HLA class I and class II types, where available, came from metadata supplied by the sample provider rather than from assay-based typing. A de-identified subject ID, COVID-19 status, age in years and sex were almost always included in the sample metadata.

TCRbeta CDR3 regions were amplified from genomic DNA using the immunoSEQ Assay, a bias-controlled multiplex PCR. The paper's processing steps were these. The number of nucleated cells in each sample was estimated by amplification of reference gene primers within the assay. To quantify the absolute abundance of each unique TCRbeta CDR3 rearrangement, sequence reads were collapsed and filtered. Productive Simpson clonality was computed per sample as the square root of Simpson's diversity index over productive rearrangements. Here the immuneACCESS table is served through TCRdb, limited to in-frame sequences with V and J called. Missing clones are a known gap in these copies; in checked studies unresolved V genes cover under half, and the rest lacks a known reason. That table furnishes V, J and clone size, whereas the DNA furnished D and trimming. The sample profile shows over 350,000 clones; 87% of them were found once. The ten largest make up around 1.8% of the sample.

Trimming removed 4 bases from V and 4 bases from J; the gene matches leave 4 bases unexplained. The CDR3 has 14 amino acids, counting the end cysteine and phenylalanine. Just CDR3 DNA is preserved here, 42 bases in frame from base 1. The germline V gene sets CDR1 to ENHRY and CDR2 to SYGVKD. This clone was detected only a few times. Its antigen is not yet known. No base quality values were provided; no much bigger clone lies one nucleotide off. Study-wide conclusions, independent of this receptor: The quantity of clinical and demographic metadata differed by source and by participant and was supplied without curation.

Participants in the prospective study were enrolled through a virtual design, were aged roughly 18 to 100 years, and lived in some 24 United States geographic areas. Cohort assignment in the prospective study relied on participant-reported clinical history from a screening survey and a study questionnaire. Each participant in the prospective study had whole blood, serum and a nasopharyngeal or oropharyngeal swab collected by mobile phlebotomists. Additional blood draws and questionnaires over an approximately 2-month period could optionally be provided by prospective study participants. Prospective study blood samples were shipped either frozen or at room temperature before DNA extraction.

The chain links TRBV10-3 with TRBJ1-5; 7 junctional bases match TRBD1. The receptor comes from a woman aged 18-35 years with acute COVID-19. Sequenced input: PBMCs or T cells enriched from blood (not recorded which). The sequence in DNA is TGTGCCATCAGTGGCGAGACAGGGAATCAGCCCCAGCATTTT. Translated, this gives CAISGETGNQPQHF.